This T cell receptor (beta chain) was obtained from a study of chemoradiotherapy in HPV16-positive cancers. Overall study context: Candidate HPV-specific clones and shared TCR motifs came from a couple of HPV16-positive patients.

A word on this clone: Its specificity is not known.

Over chemoradiotherapy, repertoires were sampled more than once. Clones were read by immunoSEQ multiplex PCR, and TCRdb kept only the in-frame ones, dropping some. The repertoire includes fewer than 850 clones, almost 85% of them detected once, and more than 4% sits in the top ten. Germline V lookup: CDR1 SGHDT, CDR2 YYEEEE. Trimming removed 0 bases from V and 7 bases from J, with 13 bases in between. The CDR3 consists of 14 residues. Study outcomes and limitations: Functional assays defining HPV-specific T cells used only a couple of HPV16-positive patients. During treatment, candidate HPV-specific clones and E7-related motifs expanded in tumor.

The chain employs TRBV5-6 and TRBJ1-1; TRBD1 is a possible D gene (5 bases). The origin of this receptor is a human donor with HPV-associated anogenital cancer. The sample was tumor tissue, taken from a patient who underwent chemoradiotherapy. This chain's CDR3 is CASSLAGAGVEAFF. The CDR3 DNA reads as TGTGCCAGCAGCTTGGCCGGAGCGGGGGTTGAAGCTTTCTTT.